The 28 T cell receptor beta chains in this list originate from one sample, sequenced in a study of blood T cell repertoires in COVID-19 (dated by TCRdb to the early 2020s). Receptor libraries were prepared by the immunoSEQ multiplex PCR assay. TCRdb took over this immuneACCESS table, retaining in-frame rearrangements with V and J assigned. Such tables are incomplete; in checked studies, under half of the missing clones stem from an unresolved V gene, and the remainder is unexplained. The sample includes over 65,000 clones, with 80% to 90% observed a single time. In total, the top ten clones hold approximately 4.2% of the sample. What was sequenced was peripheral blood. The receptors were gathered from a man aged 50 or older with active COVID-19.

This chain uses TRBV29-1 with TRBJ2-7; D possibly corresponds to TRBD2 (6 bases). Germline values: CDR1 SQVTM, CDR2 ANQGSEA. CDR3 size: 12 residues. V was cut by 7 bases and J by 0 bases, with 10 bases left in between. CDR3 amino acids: CSAWGDSYEQYF. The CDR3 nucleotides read TGCAGCGCCTGGGGGGACTCCTACGAGCAGTACTTC.

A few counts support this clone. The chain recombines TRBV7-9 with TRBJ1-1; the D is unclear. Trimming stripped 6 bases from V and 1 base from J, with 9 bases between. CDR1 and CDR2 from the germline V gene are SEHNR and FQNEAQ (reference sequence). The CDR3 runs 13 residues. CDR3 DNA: TGTGCCAGCAGTTTTCAAAAGAACACTGAAGCTTTCTTT. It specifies CASSFQKNTEAFF.

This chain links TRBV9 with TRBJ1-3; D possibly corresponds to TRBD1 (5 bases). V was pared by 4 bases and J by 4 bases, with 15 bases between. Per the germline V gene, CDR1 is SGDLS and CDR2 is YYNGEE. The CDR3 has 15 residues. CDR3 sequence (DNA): TGTGCCAGCAGCCCTCCAGGGCTTGCAGGAAACACCATATATTTT. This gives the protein CASSPPGLAGNTIYF.

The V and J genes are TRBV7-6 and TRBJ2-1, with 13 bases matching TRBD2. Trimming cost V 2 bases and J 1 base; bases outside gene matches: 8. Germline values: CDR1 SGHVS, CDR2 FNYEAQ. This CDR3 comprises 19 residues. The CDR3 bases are TGTGCCAGCAGCTTAATGAGCACTAGCGGGGGGGGATCCTACAATGAGCAGTTCTTC. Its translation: CASSLMSTSGGGSYNEQFF.

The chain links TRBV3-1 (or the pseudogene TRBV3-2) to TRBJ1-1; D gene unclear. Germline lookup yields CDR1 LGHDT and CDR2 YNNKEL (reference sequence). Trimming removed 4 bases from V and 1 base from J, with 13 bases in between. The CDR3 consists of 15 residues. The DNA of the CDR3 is TGTGCCAGCAGCCGCTCTGCGGGGAGGAACACTGAAGCTTTCTTT. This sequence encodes CASSRSAGRNTEAFF.

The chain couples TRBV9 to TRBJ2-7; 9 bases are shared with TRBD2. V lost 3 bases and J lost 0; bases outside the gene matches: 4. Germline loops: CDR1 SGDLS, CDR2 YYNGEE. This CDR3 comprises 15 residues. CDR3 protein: CASSGPSGNSYEQYF. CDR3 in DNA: TGTGCCAGCAGCGGACCTAGCGGGAACTCCTACGAGCAGTACTTC. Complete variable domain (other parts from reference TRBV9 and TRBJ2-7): DSGVTQTPKHLITATGQRVTLRCSPRSGDLSVYWYQQSLDQGLQFLIQYYNGEERAKGNILERFSAQQFPDLHSELNLSSLELGDSALYFCASSGPSGNSYEQYFGPGTRLTVT.

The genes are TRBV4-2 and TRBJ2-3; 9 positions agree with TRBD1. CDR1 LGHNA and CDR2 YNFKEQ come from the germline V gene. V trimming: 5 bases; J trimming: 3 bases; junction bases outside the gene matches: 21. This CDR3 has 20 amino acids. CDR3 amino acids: CASSSGLFFGQGSGTDTQYF. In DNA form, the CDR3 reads TGTGCCAGCAGCTCAGGTCTTTTTTTCGGACAGGGGAGTGGTACAGATACGCAGTATTTT.

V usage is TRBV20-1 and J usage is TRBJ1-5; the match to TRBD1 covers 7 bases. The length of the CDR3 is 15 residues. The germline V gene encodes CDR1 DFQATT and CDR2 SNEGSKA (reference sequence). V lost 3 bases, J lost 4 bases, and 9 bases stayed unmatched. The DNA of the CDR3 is TGCAGTGCTAGTCAAACAGGGGTCCCTAATCAGCCCCAGCATTTT. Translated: CSASQTGVPNQPQHF.

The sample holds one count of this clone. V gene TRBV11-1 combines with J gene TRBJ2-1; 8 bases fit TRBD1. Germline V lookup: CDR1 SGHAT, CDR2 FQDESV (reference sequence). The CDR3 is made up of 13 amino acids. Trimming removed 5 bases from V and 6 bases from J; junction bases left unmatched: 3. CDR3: CASSQDRVNEQFF. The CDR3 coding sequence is TGTGCCAGCAGCCAGGACAGGGTCAATGAGCAGTTCTTC.

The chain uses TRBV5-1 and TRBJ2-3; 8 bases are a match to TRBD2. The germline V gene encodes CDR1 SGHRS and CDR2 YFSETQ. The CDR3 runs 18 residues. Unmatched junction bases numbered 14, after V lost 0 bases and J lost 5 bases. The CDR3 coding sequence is TGCGCCAGCAGCTTGGGAATACTAGCGGCAAATCCGGGAGATACGCAGTATTTT. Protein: CASSLGILAANPGDTQYF.

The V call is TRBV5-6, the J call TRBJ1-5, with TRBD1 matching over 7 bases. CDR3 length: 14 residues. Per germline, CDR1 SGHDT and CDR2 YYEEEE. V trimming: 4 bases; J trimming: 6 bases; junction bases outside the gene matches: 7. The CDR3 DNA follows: TGTGCCAGCAGCCCTGGACAGGCGAGTCAGCCCCAGCATTTT. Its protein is CASSPGQASQPQHF.

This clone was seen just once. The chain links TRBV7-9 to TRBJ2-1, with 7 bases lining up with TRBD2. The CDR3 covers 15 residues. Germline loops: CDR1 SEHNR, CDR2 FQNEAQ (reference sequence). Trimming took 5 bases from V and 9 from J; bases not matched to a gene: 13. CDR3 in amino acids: CASSRPTSRVGEQFF. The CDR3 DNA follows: TGTGCCAGCAGCCGCCCGACTAGCAGGGTCGGTGAGCAGTTCTTC.

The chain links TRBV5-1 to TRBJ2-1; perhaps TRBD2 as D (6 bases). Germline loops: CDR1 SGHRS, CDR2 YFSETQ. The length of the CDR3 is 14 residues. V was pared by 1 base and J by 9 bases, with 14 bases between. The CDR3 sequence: CASSLWTGESEQFF. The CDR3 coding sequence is TGCGCCAGCAGCTTGTGGACGGGAGAGAGTGAGCAGTTCTTC. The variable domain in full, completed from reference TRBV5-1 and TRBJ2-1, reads KAGVTQTPRYLIKTRGQQVTLSCSPISGHRSVSWYQQTPGQGLQFLFEYFSETQRNKGNFPGRFSGRQFSNSRSEMNVSTLELGDSALYLCASSLWTGESEQFFGPGTRLTVL.

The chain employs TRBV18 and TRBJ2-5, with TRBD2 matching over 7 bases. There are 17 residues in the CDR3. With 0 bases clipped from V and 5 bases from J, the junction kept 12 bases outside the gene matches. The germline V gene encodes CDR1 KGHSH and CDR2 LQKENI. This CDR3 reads CASSPPMRLDGGETQYF. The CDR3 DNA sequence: TGTGCCAGCTCACCACCGATGCGACTGGACGGGGGGGAGACCCAGTACTTC.

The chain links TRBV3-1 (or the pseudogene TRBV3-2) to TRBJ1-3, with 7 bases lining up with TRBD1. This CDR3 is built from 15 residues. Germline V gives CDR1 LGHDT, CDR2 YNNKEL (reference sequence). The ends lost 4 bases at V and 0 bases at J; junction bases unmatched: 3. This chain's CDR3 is CASSLGTASGNTIYF. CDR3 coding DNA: TGTGCCAGCAGCCTGGGGACAGCCTCTGGAAACACCATATATTTT.

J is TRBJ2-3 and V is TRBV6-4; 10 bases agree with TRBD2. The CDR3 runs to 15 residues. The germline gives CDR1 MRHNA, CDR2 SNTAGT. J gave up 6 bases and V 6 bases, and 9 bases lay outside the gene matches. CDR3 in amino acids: CASSEAGLASDTQYF. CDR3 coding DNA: TGTGCCAGCAGCGAGGCGGGACTAGCGTCCGATACGCAGTATTTT.

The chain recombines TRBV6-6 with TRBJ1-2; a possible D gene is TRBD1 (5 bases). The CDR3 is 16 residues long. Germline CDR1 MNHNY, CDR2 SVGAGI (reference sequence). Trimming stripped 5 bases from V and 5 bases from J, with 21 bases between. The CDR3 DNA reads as TGTGCCAGCAGTACCGCCCGGGTACAGGCGATGTATGGCTACACCTTC. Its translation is CASSTARVQAMYGYTF.

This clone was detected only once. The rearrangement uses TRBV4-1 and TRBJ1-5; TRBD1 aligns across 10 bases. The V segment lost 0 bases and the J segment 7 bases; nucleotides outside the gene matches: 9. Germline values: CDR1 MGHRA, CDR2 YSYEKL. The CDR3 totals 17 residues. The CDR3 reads CASSQDAPGQGYQPQHF. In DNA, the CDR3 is TGCGCCAGCAGCCAAGATGCTCCGGGACAGGGGTACCAGCCCCAGCATTTT.

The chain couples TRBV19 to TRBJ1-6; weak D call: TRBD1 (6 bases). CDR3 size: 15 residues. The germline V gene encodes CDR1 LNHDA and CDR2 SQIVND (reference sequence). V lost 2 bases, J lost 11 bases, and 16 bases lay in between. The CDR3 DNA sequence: TGTGCCAGTAGTATATCGCAGGGGACCGGACCACCCCTCCACTTT. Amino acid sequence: CASSISQGTGPPLHF.

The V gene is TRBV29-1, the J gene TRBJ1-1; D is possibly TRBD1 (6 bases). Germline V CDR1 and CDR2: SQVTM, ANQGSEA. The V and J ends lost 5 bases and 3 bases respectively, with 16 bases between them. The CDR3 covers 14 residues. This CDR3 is CSVLGPGVDTEAFF. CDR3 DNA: TGCAGCGTTCTCGGACCAGGGGTAGACACTGAAGCTTTCTTT.

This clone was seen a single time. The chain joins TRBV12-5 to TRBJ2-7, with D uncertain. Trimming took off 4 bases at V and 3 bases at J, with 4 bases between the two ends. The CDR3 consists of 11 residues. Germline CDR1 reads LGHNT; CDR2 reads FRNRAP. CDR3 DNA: TGTGCTAGTGGTTCAGGCTACGAGCAGTACTTC. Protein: CASGSGYEQYF.

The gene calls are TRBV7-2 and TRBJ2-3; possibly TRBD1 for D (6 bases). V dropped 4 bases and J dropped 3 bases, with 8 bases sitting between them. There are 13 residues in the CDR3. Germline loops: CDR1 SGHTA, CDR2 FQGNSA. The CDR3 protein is CASSSRGTDTQYF. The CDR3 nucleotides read TGTGCCAGCAGCTCGAGGGGGACAGATACGCAGTATTTT.

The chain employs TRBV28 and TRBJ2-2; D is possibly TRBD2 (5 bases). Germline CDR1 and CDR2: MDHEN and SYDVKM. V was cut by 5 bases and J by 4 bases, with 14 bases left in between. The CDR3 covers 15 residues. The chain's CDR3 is CASSPTSMGTGELFF. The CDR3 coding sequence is TGTGCCAGCAGTCCAACTAGTATGGGCACCGGGGAGCTGTTTTTT.

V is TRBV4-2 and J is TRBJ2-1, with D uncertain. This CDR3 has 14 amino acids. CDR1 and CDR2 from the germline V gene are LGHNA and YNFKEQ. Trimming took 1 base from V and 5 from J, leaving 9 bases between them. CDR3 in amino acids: CASSQGWAHNEQFF. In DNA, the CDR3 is TGTGCCAGCAGCCAAGGGTGGGCCCACAATGAGCAGTTCTTC.

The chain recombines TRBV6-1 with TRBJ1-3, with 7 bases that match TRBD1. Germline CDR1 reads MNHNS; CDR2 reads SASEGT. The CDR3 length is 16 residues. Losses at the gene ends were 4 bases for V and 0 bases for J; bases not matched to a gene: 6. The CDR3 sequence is CASSGPGTVSGNTIYF. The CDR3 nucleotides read TGTGCCAGCAGTGGGCCCGGGACAGTCTCTGGAAACACCATATATTTT.

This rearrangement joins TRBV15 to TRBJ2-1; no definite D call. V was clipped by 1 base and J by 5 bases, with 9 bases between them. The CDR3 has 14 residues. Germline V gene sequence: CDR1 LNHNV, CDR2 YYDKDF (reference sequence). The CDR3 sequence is CATSRVVQNNEQFF. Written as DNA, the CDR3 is TGTGCCACCAGCAGAGTAGTACAGAACAATGAGCAGTTCTTC.

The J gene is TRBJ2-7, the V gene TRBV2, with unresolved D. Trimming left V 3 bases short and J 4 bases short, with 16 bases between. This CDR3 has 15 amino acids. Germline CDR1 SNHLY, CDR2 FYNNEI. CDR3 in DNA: TGTGCCAGCAGTGACATACAGCTGATCGGTTACGAGCAGTACTTC. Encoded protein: CASSDIQLIGYEQYF. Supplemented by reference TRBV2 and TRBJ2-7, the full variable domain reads EPEVTQTPSHQVTQMGQEVILRCVPISNHLYFYWYRQILGQKVEFLVSFYNNEISEKSEIFDDQFSVERPDGSNFTLKIRSTKLEDSAMYFCASSDIQLIGYEQYFGPGTRLTVT.

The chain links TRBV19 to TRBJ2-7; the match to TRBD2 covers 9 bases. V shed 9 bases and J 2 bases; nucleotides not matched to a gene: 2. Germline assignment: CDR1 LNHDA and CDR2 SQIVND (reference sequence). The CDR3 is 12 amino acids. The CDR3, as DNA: TGTGCCAGCGGCGGGGGGGCCTACGAGCAGTACTTC. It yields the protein CASGGGAYEQYF.